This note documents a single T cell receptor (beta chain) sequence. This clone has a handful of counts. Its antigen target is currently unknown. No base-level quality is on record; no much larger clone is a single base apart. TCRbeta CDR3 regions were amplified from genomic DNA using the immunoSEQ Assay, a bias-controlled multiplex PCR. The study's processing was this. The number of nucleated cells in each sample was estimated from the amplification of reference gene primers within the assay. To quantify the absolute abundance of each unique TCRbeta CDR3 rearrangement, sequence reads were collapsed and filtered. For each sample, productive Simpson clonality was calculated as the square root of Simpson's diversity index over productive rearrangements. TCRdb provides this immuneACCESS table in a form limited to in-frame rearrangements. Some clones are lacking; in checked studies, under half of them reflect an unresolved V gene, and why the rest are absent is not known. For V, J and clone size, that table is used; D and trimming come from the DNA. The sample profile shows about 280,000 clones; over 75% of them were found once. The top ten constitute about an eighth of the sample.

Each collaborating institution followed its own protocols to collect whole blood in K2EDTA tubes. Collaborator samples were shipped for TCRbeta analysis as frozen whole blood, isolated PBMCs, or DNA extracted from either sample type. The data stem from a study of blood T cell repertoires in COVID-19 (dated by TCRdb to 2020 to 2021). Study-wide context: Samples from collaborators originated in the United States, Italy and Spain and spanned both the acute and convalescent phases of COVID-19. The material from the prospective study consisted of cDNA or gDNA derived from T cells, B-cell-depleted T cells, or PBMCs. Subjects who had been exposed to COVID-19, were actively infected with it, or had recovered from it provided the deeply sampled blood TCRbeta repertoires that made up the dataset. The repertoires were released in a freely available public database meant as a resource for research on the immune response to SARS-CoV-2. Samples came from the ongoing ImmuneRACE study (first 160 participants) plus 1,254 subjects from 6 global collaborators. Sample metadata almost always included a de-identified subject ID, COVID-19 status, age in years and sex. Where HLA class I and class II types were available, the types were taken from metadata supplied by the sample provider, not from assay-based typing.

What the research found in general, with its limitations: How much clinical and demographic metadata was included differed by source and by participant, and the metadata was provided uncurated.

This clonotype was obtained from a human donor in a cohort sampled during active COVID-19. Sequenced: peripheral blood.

Here the CDR3 is given as CASTHGQMNTEAFF. The nucleotide sequence is given as TGTGCCAGCACCCATGGACAGATGAACACTGAAGCTTTCTTT. The rearrangement joined TRBV4-2 to TRBJ1-1; the best D guess is TRBD1, with 6 bases matching. Reading the germline V gene gives CDR1 LGHNA and CDR2 YNFKEQ. The CDR3 runs 14 residues from the cysteine to the phenylalanine. Kept here is only the CDR3 DNA, which spans 42 bases and is read in frame from base 1. Trimming removed 7 bases from V and 0 bases from J, leaving 12 bases between the germline ends.